This T cell receptor beta chain was recovered during a study of early stage breast cancer tumors. In regard to this clone: The antigen is undetermined.

General study points: Chain pairing and CD4, CD8 or FOXP3 expression were not captured.

Some clones are missing from TCRdb's copy, which holds only in-frame ones; the method was immunoSEQ multiplex PCR. The profile shows 50,000 or so clones, 75% to 85% of them singletons. The junction had 14 bases not matched to a gene; V was cut back by 3 bases and J by 7 bases. The CDR3 runs to 16 residues. CDR1 and CDR2 from the germline V gene are SGHNT and YENEEA. The V call is TRBV11-3, the J call TRBJ2-5; TRBD2 agrees at 7 bases. This sequence originates from a person aged 50-59 years with breast cancer. Sample: blood. This CDR3 reads CASSLGRGLPSGTQYF. Here the CDR3 DNA reads TGTGCCAGCAGCTTGGGGAGGGGACTACCGTCTGGGACCCAGTACTTC.